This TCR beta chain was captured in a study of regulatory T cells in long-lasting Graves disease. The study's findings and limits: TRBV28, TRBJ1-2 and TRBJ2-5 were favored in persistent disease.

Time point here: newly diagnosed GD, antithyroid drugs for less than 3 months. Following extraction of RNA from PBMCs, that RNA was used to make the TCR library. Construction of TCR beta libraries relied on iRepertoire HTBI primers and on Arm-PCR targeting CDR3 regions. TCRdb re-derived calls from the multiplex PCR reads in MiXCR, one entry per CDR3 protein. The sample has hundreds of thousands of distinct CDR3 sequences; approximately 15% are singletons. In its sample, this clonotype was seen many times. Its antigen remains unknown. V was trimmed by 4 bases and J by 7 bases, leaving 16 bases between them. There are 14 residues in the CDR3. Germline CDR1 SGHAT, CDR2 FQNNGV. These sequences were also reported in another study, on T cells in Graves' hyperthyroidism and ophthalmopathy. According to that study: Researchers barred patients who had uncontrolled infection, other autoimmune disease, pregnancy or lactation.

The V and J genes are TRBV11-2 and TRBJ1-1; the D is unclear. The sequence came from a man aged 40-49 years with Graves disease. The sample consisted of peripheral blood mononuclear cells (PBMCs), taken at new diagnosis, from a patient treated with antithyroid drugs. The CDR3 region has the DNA TGTGCCAGCAGCTCCCCCCCCGTAGTAGTTGAAGCTTTCTTT. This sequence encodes CASSSPPVVVEAFF. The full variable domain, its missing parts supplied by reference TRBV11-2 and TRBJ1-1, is EAGVAQSPRYKIIEKRQSVAFWCNPISGHATLYWYQQILGQGPKLLIQFQNNGVVDDSQLPKDRFSAERLKGVDSTLKIQPAKLEDSAVYLCASSSPPVVVEAFFGQGTRLTVV.